This entry describes one T cell receptor beta chain. This clonotype occurred many times. Its antigen specificity is not known. Base qualities were left out, and no much larger clone turns up one base away. Including the terminal cysteine and phenylalanine, the CDR3 comprises 15 residues. Only CDR3 DNA remains: 45 bases, in frame from the first base. The germline V gene encodes CDR1 MDHEN and CDR2 SYDVKM. The V and J ends are trimmed by 3 bases and 0 bases, leaving 12 bases between them. This sample stems from a study of CD8 T cells in ankylosing spondylitis (dated by TCRdb to between 2016 and 2019). With respect to the entire study: T cell receptor beta repertoires were profiled in healthy donors and ankylosing spondylitis patients so that disease-linked TCR variants could be found. The whole study cohort included under 140 healthy donors and some 27 ankylosing spondylitis patients. Samples of peripheral blood were taken, and for ankylosing spondylitis patients, synovial fluid was collected as well.

TCRdb shows the sequencer as Illumina HiSeq 2500. Quantitative 5'-RACE with molecular barcodes was the method used to prepare the TCR beta libraries. In the paper's pipeline: A new computational method based on a probabilistic model of VDJ rearrangement was used to identify disease-linked TCR variants. TCRdb reprocessing: public reads trimmed at Q25 with fastp, clones called with MiXCR, in-frame beta chains kept. Rows matching on CDR3 protein sequence are summarized as one entry with the most common DNA and genes. TCRdb assigned the V and J calls; the authors' analysis was not used. This sample has around 770,000 distinct CDR3 sequences in its table, and about 10% of those were observed once. 0.45% to 0.6% of the sample is held by the ten biggest clonotypes. What the study reported, not specific to this receptor: Blood from ankylosing spondylitis patients appeared to be characterized by a TCR beta motif composed of eight highly homologous amino acid variants. Some of the motif variants had been reported before in the synovial fluid and blood of reactive arthritis patients, a finding that suggests common disease-initiation mechanisms. In peripheral blood, the disease-linked clones were found at relatively low frequencies and had a CD8+ phenotype. Significant enrichment of the disease-linked clones was reported in matched synovial fluid samples from ankylosing spondylitis patients.

The chain is encoded by TRBV28 joined to TRBJ2-7; TRBD2 could be the D gene, as 6 bases match. The TCR was taken from a male donor with ankylosing spondylitis. The sample comprised blood, either unsorted or a sorted T cell fraction (not recorded which). The CDR3 sequence is CASSFRSGPSYEQYF. The bases are TGTGCCAGCAGTTTCAGAAGCGGGCCCTCCTACGAGCAGTACTTC.